Detailed here is one T cell receptor (beta chain). No antigen is known for it. Base qualities are missing; no much larger clone stands one base away. The immunoSEQ Assay was used to immunosequence TCRbeta CDR3 regions from genomic DNA. Prior to high-throughput sequencing, genomic DNA was amplified by bias-controlled multiplex PCR. The study's own analysis went as follows. To quantify the absolute abundance of each unique TCRbeta CDR3 region, the sequences were collapsed and filtered. Clonality, defined as 1 minus Pielou's evenness, was calculated using only productive rearrangements. Clones with significantly greater frequencies in on-treatment versus baseline samples were identified using a previously published method. This is the immuneACCESS table as TCRdb keeps it, with only in-frame sequences that have V and J called. A part of the clones is gone; compared with another copy, unresolved V genes explain less than half, and the rest is unexplained. The DNA was the basis for D and trimming; V, J and clone size are from that table. The sample profile shows 15,000 to 20,000 clones; approximately 93% of them were found once. 24% of the sample is in the top ten clones.

These data originate in a study of sequential checkpoint blockade in melanoma (dated by TCRdb to about 2019). General notes on the study: Patients were assigned by 1:1 randomization to either first-line nivolumab followed by ipilimumab (arm A) or ipilimumab followed by nivolumab (arm B). Both trial sequences were followed by maintenance nivolumab. Overall results and qualifications from the work: The model for predicting response that combines TCR metrics with mutation burden needs to be validated in larger, independent patient cohorts.

What the treatment or condition label conveys for this sample: randomized to nivolumab then ipilimumab (arm A) or the reverse (arm B). None of the patients in the trial had previously been given DNA-damaging chemotherapy. A FACS Aria II flow cytometer was used to sort live CD3+CD8+ cells that were negative for CD19 and CD56 from thawed PBMCs. CheckMate 064, a randomized, open-label phase II trial of sequential checkpoint blockade, was the source of the samples, all of which came from patients with melanoma. Leukapheresis was used to collect peripheral blood mononuclear cells, which were then purified with Ficoll-Paque and frozen in human serum with roughly 9% DMSO. Purity of sorted blood CD3+CD8+ cells was verified at >95% immediately after sorting, followed by DNA extraction. The receptor comes from a human donor with melanoma. The sequencing here drew on CD8+ T cells sorted from blood (inferred from file names), taken from a patient given nivolumab and ipilimumab in sequence.

The nucleotides read TGTGCCTGGAGGGCAGACTCTGATAGCAATCAGCCCCAGCATTTT. Translated, it gives CAWRADSDSNQPQHF. This chain joins TRBV30 to TRBJ1-5; the D segment cannot be called with confidence. V is cut by 3 bases and J by 0 bases, and the space between the germline ends is 12 bases. The CDR3 goes from the cysteine to the phenylalanine over 15 residues. Of all the DNA, just the CDR3 is kept, 45 bases in frame from base 1. CDR1 and CDR2 were assigned from the germline V gene (reference sequence) as GTSNPN and SVGIG.